Listed below are T cell receptor beta chains from one sample, sequenced in a study of T cell responses to AZD1222 COVID-19 vaccine. Sequencing used immunoSEQ multiplex PCR; TCRdb keeps in-frame clones, though not all of them. The sample has 150,000 to 200,000 clones, about 90% seen once. The starting material was peripheral blood, obtained 28 days after the second AZD1222 dose. The receptor set was obtained from an adult who received the AZD1222 COVID-19 vaccine. Both conserved end residues are part of each CDR3. The order of the fields is J gene, V gene, clone size, D gene, CDR3 protein, CDR3 DNA. D genes are given only for firm matches. The size field is filled for only some rows; it gives once, few, many or a size class.

TRBJ1-2	TRBV18	-	-	CASSSRSYGYTF	TGTGCCAGCTCGTCCAGGTCCTATGGCTACACCTTC
TRBJ2-7	TRBV6-1	-	-	CASSSEVTATQQYF	TGTGCCAGCAGTTCTGAGGTCACCGCTACGCAGCAGTACTTC
TRBJ2-7	TRBV7-9	-	TRBD1	CASSRGTGGYEQYF	TGTGCCAGCAGTAGGGGGACAGGGGGTTACGAGCAGTACTTC
TRBJ1-2	TRBV10-2	-	-	CASSESETELYGYTF	TGCGCCAGCAGTGAGTCGGAGACAGAACTCTATGGCTACACCTTC
TRBJ1-5	TRBV19	-	-	CASSAARDLTNQPQHF	TGTGCCAGTAGTGCTGCCCGGGACCTCACCAATCAGCCCCAGCATTTT
TRBJ2-3	TRBV6-5	-	-	CASTWGPRTDTQYF	TGTGCCAGCACCTGGGGACCTCGCACAGATACGCAGTATTTT
TRBJ1-2	TRBV7-9	-	-	CASSQKSKGYGYTF	TGTGCCAGCAGCCAGAAGTCAAAAGGCTATGGCTACACCTTC
TRBJ1-1	TRBV3-1/TRBV3-2	-	-	CASSHGGALRPFF	TGTGCCAGCAGCCATGGGGGGGCGTTACGTCCTTTCTTT
TRBJ2-5	TRBV7-8	-	-	CASSPGLGRETQYF	TGTGCCAGCAGTCCGGGACTGGGGAGAGAGACCCAGTACTTC
TRBJ1-4	TRBV29-1	-	-	CSVSDRTNEKLFF	TGCAGCGTTTCCGACAGAACTAATGAAAAACTGTTTTTT
TRBJ1-2	TRBV5-3	-	TRBD1	CARSFVTGISTVPGYTF	TGTGCCAGAAGCTTTGTGACAGGGATTTCTACGGTACCTGGCTACACCTTC
TRBJ1-1	TRBV6-1	-	-	CASSSGSDTEAFF	TGTGCCAGCAGTTCAGGGTCGGACACTGAAGCTTTCTTT
TRBJ1-1	TRBV29-1	-	-	CSVEDGLNTEAFF	TGCAGCGTTGAAGACGGTCTGAACACTGAAGCTTTCTTT
TRBJ2-1	TRBV9	-	TRBD1	CASSVGQGGYNEQFF	TGTGCCAGCAGCGTTGGACAGGGCGGGTACAATGAGCAGTTCTTC
TRBJ1-1	TRBV25-1	-	-	CASSVGVGGTEAFF	TGTGCCAGCAGTGTAGGAGTCGGGGGCACTGAAGCTTTCTTT
TRBJ1-1	TRBV7-9	-	-	CASSPRGGGTEAFF	TGTGCCAGCAGCCCGCGAGGGGGTGGGACTGAAGCTTTCTTT
TRBJ1-5	TRBV12-5	once	TRBD1	CASADRGEGQPQHF	TGTGCTAGTGCCGACAGGGGGGAAGGGCAGCCCCAGCATTTT
TRBJ1-4	TRBV29-1	-	-	CSVSGGGNEKLFF	TGCAGCGTTTCCGGGGGAGGGAATGAAAAACTGTTTTTT
TRBJ2-2	TRBV10-1	-	TRBD1	CASSSTGRGTGELFF	TGCGCCAGCAGTTCGACAGGGAGAGGCACCGGGGAGCTGTTTTTT
TRBJ1-5	TRBV19	-	-	CASSILAGRNQPQHF	TGTGCCAGTAGTATCTTGGCAGGGAGGAATCAGCCCCAGCATTTT
TRBJ1-5	TRBV11-2	-	-	CASSLGLGEYSNQPQHF	TGTGCCAGCAGCTTAGGGCTTGGAGAATATAGCAATCAGCCCCAGCATTTT
TRBJ1-4	TRBV12-5	-	TRBD1	CASGTGQNEKLFF	TGTGCTAGTGGCACGGGACAGAATGAAAAACTGTTTTTT
TRBJ2-5	TRBV11-2	once	-	CASSFWGETQYF	TGTGCCAGCAGCTTCTGGGGAGAGACCCAGTACTTC
TRBJ2-1	TRBV25-1	-	-	CASSGFGGGRYEQFF	TGTGCCAGCAGTGGCTTTGGGGGGGGCCGGTATGAGCAGTTCTTC
TRBJ1-2	TRBV4-1	-	-	CASSQHTTGTKF	TGCGCCAGCAGCCAACACACAACCGGGACCAAATTC
TRBJ2-7	TRBV28	-	TRBD1	CASSPGTETYEQYF	TGTGCCAGCAGTCCCGGGACAGAAACCTACGAGCAGTACTTC
TRBJ1-1	TRBV6-6	once	-	CASFRGWAEAFF	TGTGCCAGCTTCAGGGGTTGGGCTGAAGCTTTCTTT
TRBJ2-7	TRBV5-5	-	-	CASSLAPDSAYEQYF	TGTGCCAGCAGCTTGGCCCCGGACAGCGCCTACGAGCAGTACTTC
TRBJ1-3	TRBV5-1	-	-	CASALGGGRNTIYF	TGCGCCAGCGCTCTCGGTGGGGGTAGAAACACCATATATTTT
TRBJ2-2	TRBV25-1	-	-	CASSSPPRTANTGELFF	TGTGCCAGCAGTTCCCCCCCGAGGACCGCGAACACCGGGGAGCTGTTTTTT
TRBJ2-7	TRBV15	-	TRBD1	CATSLGQGTPYEQYF	TGTGCCACCAGCCTAGGACAGGGGACCCCCTACGAGCAGTACTTC